Following are 26 T cell receptor beta chains from one sample sequenced in a study of T cells in Graves' hyperthyroidism and ophthalmopathy. TCR beta CDR3 region amplification was performed from RNA transcripts. HTBI primers drove first-round RT-PCR of the TCR CDR3. Each CDR3 protein gets one entry after TCRdb re-called the multiplex PCR reads with MiXCR. The data hold about 210,000 distinct CDR3 sequences, with roughly 17% observed a single time. The specimen sequenced was blood. These receptors all stem from a man aged 45 to 65 with Graves' hyperthyroidism.

The chain recombines TRBV4-2 with TRBJ2-1, with TRBD2 matching over 15 bases. The CDR3 is made up of 16 amino acids. Germline CDR1 reads LGHNA; CDR2 reads YNFKEQ. V shed 0 bases, J shed 8 bases, and the junction held 2 bases outside the gene matches. CDR3 in DNA: TGTGCCAGCAGCCAAGAAAGGACTAGCGGGGGGGATGAGCAGTTCTTC. Protein sequence: CASSQERTSGGDEQFF.

This rearrangement joins TRBV20-1 to TRBJ2-3; perhaps TRBD2 as D (5 bases). Trimming took 0 bases from V and 0 from J, leaving 7 bases between them. Germline V gene sequence: CDR1 DFQATT, CDR2 SNEGSKA (reference sequence). This CDR3 spans 14 amino acids. The CDR3 here is CSAREGRSTDTQYF. CDR3 DNA: TGCAGTGCTAGAGAGGGGAGAAGCACAGATACGCAGTATTTT.

In its sample, this clonotype was seen many times. V is TRBV7-2 and J is TRBJ2-1; TRBD2 aligns across 16 bases. The germline CDR1 and CDR2 sequences are SGHTA and FQGNSA. V gave up 4 bases and J gave up 10 bases; unmatched junction bases: 7. The CDR3 is 16 residues long. CDR3 nucleotide sequence: TGTGCCAGCAGCTCAGTTGGGACTAGCGGGAGGGAGGAGCAGTTCTTC. Translating gives CASSSVGTSGREEQFF.

V gene TRBV11-3 combines with J gene TRBJ2-2; 8 nucleotides match TRBD1. V lost 1 base and J lost 4; bases outside the gene matches: 2. CDR3 size: 15 residues. The germline gives CDR1 SGHNT, CDR2 YENEEA. CDR3 residues: CASSLGQGRTGELFF. The CDR3 bases are TGTGCCAGCAGCTTAGGACAGGGGCGCACCGGGGAGCTGTTTTTT.

This clonotype was counted between two and nine times. This chain joins TRBV30 and TRBJ2-3, with TRBD2 identical over 8 bases. Germline CDR1 is GTSNPN and CDR2 is SVGIG (reference sequence). This CDR3 has 13 residues. With V trimmed by 3 bases and J by 2 bases, 1 base remained unmatched. CDR3 region: CAWRLAVTDTQYF. The CDR3 coding sequence is TGTGCCTGGAGACTAGCGGTCACAGATACGCAGTATTTT.

This clonotype was picked up many times. The J gene is TRBJ2-7, the V gene TRBV30; D is perhaps TRBD2 (7 bases). V was clipped by 0 bases and J by 6 bases, with 12 bases between them. Germline V gives CDR1 GTSNPN, CDR2 SVGIG (reference sequence). This CDR3 is 13 amino acids long. The CDR3 sequence: CAWSVLGGAEQYF. For the CDR3, the DNA is TGTGCCTGGAGTGTACTGGGGGGGGCCGAGCAGTACTTC.

This clonotype has ten or more counts. V usage is TRBV5-1 and J usage is TRBJ2-7; the D call may be TRBD1 or TRBD2 (5 bases each). Germline assignment: CDR1 SGHRS and CDR2 YFSETQ. Trimming pared 4 bases from V and 3 bases from J, leaving 11 bases between. This CDR3 is 13 amino acids long. For the CDR3, the DNA is TGCGCCAGCAGCCCGGGACCGGACTACGAGCAGTACTTC. Translating it yields CASSPGPDYEQYF.

This clonotype was counted ten times or more. The chain's CDR3 is CASSPPGIQETQYF. DNA of the CDR3: TGTGCCAGCTCACCACCCGGCATTCAAGAGACCCAGTACTTC. J is TRBJ2-5 and V is TRBV18, with unresolved D. This CDR3 has 14 residues. Germline V lookup: CDR1 KGHSH, CDR2 LQKENI. V lost 0 bases, J lost 2 bases, and 7 bases lay in between. Together with reference TRBV18 and TRBJ2-5, the CDR3 gives the full variable domain: NAGVMQNPRHLVRRRGQEARLRCSPMKGHSHVYWYRQLPEEGLKFMVYLQKENIIDESGMPKERFSAEFPKEGPSILRIQQVVRGDSAAYFCASSPPGIQETQYFGPGTRLLVL.

In this sample, this clonotype turned up many times. The chain uses TRBV28 and TRBJ1-1; no firm D call. Germline CDR1 and CDR2: MDHEN and SYDVKM. The CDR3 spans 14 residues. Trimming stripped 6 bases from V and 4 bases from J, with 15 bases between. For the CDR3, the DNA is TGTGCCAGCAGCCCTGACCGCTTGGGCACTGAAGCTTTCTTT. Its protein product is CASSPDRLGTEAFF.

This clonotype was detected ten times or more. The J gene is TRBJ2-3, the V gene TRBV11-2; D unclear. From germline, CDR1 is SGHAT and CDR2 FQNNGV. The CDR3 covers 15 residues. The V and J ends lost 0 bases and 8 bases respectively, with 15 bases between them. Written as DNA, the CDR3 is TGTGCCAGCAGCTTAGATCTAGAGCCCCTCCGTACGCAGTATTTT. Its protein is CASSLDLEPLRTQYF.

Ten or more counts support this clonotype. The CDR3 sequence is CASSSGGVSETQYF. The CDR3 DNA reads as TGTGCCAGCAGCTCGGGGGGGGTTTCCGAGACCCAGTACTTC. The chain combines TRBV7-9 with TRBJ2-5, with TRBD2 matching 8 bases. Trimming cost V 4 bases and J 5 bases; bases outside gene matches: 6. CDR1 is SEHNR and CDR2 is FQNEAQ in the germline V gene (reference sequence). CDR3 length: 14 residues.

This clonotype has a handful of counts. J is TRBJ2-1 and V is TRBV9, with TRBD2 identical over 14 bases. CDR1 SGDLS and CDR2 YYNGEE come from the germline V gene. V dropped 3 bases and J dropped 7; count of bases not matched to a gene: 0. The CDR3 is 14 amino acids. The CDR3 DNA is TGTGCCAGCAGCGGGACTAGCGGGAGGAATGAGCAGTTCTTC. Amino acid sequence: CASSGTSGRNEQFF.

This clonotype has more than one count but fewer than ten. The chain is built from TRBV7-9 and TRBJ2-6; D is possibly TRBD2 (5 bases). The CDR3 has 15 residues. CDR1 is SEHNR and CDR2 is FQNEAQ in the germline V gene (reference sequence). V was clipped by 5 bases and J by 0 bases, with 8 bases between them. The chain's CDR3 is CASSARGSGANVLTF. CDR3 DNA: TGTGCCAGCAGCGCTCGGGGCTCTGGGGCCAACGTCCTGACTTTC.

This clonotype appeared a few times. The rearrangement joins TRBV6-1 to TRBJ1-1; D is ambiguous. V was cut by 10 bases and J by 1 base, with 16 bases left in between. This CDR3 comprises 14 residues. Germline V lookup: CDR1 MNHNS, CDR2 SASEGT. CDR3 DNA: TGTGCCACCCGAACCTCAGAGACGAACACTGAAGCTTTCTTT. It encodes CATRTSETNTEAFF.

The rearrangement joins TRBV7-2 to TRBJ1-1; no clear D. V dropped 0 bases and J dropped 5 bases, with 10 bases sitting between them. In germline, CDR1 is SGHTA, CDR2 FQGNSA. The CDR3 spans 14 residues. CDR3 residues: CASSLAVVGTEAFF. Here the CDR3 DNA reads TGTGCCAGCAGCTTAGCAGTGGTAGGAACTGAAGCTTTCTTT.

At least ten counts were recorded for this clonotype. This chain uses TRBV30 with TRBJ1-3, with 8 bases fitting TRBD1. CDR3 length equals 15 residues. V dropped 3 bases and J dropped 5; count of bases not matched to a gene: 9. Germline CDR1 reads GTSNPN; CDR2 reads SVGIG (reference sequence). The CDR3 sequence: CAWSVQTGDRNTIYF. The CDR3 nucleotides are TGTGCCTGGAGCGTACAGACAGGGGATAGAAACACCATATATTTT.

The chain has TRBV5-4 and TRBJ2-2, with 8 bases lining up with TRBD2. Germline lookup yields CDR1 SGHNT and CDR2 YYREEE (reference sequence). The CDR3 loop spans 16 amino acids. The V and J ends lost 0 bases and 8 bases, in that order; junction bases with no gene match: 9. The CDR3 DNA is TGTGCCAGCAGCTTGGAGCGCGGGGGGAATGGAGGGGAGCTGTTTTTT. Protein product: CASSLERGGNGGELFF.

The sample holds a few counts of this clonotype. The chain links TRBV4-3 to TRBJ2-1; TRBD2 matches at 8 bases. CDR1 LGHNA and CDR2 YSLEER come from the germline V gene. The V and J ends lost 1 base and 6 bases, in that order; junction bases with no gene match: 2. The CDR3 totals 14 residues. CDR3 residues: CASSQAGGFNEQFF. The CDR3 DNA reads as TGCGCCAGCAGCCAAGCGGGAGGGTTCAATGAGCAGTTCTTC.

This clonotype has at least ten counts. The gene calls are TRBV9 and TRBJ2-7, with a possible D match to TRBD2 (5 bases). The germline gives CDR1 SGDLS, CDR2 YYNGEE. Trimming took off 0 bases at V and 4 bases at J, with 11 bases between the two ends. CDR3 size: 14 residues. The DNA for the CDR3 is TGTGCCAGCAGCGTAGGCTCGGGGAGATACGAGCAGTACTTC. It translates to CASSVGSGRYEQYF.

This clonotype was found many times. The chain combines TRBV12-3 or TRBV12-4 with TRBJ2-3; possibly TRBD1 for D (6 bases). CDR3 length equals 14 residues. The germline V and J ends were trimmed by 5 bases and 0 bases, with 9 bases remaining between them. This CDR3 reads CASSQGRSTDTQYF. DNA for the CDR3: TGTGCCAGCAGTCAGGGGCGTAGCACAGATACGCAGTATTTT.

The V and J genes are TRBV2 and TRBJ1-2; D not certain. Looked up from germline, CDR1 is SNHLY and CDR2 is FYNNEI. The CDR3 sequence is 12 residues long. V lost 8 bases and J 4 bases, leaving 11 bases between the germline ends. The CDR3 is CASWRSGYGYTF. CDR3 sequence (DNA): TGTGCCAGCTGGAGGTCCGGCTATGGCTACACCTTC.

This clonotype was seen repeatedly, ten times or more. V usage is TRBV27 and J usage is TRBJ2-1; D not certain. This CDR3 has 17 amino acids. Germline V lookup: CDR1 MNHEY, CDR2 SMNVEV (reference sequence). The V and J ends lost 5 bases and 10 bases respectively, with 27 bases between them. The CDR3 here is CASSRFGRAFSSGEQFF. The CDR3 DNA reads TGTGCCAGCAGTAGGTTTGGCCGGGCTTTCTCATCGGGCGAGCAGTTCTTC.

The table lists this clonotype with many counts. The rearrangement uses TRBV27 and TRBJ2-1; 10 bases line up with TRBD2. Trimming removed 2 bases from V and 2 bases from J; junction bases left unmatched: 3. The CDR3 has 16 amino acids. From germline, CDR1 is MNHEY and CDR2 SMNVEV (reference sequence). The CDR3 loop reads CASSLRLAGAYNEQFF. As DNA, the CDR3 is TGTGCCAGCAGTTTACGGCTAGCGGGAGCCTACAATGAGCAGTTCTTC.

This chain connects TRBV24-1 to TRBJ2-5; D might be TRBD1 (5 bases). Germline V lookup: CDR1 KGHDR, CDR2 SFDVKD. The CDR3 sequence is 14 residues long. The V and J ends lost 3 bases and 7 bases respectively, with 14 bases between them. The CDR3 nucleotides read TGTGCCACCAGTGATCCGGCGAGAGACAGGACCCAGTACTTC. This sequence encodes CATSDPARDRTQYF.

This clonotype was observed many times. The chain couples TRBV11-2 to TRBJ1-5, with D tentatively TRBD1 (6 bases). CDR1 and CDR2 from the germline V gene are SGHAT and FQNNGV. The CDR3 length is 14 residues. Trimming removed 2 bases from V and 5 bases from J, with 10 bases in between. The chain's CDR3 is CASSLTGRDQPQHF. Written as DNA, the CDR3 is TGTGCCAGCAGCTTAACAGGGAGGGATCAGCCCCAGCATTTT.

This clonotype was observed at least ten times. This chain links TRBV2 with TRBJ2-3; 7 nucleotides line up with TRBD2. The V segment lost 7 bases and the J segment 2 bases; nucleotides outside the gene matches: 6. The CDR3 has 14 amino acids. Germline-derived CDR1 and CDR2 are SNHLY and FYNNEI. The CDR3: CASMPGLLTDTQYF. In DNA form, the CDR3 reads TGTGCCAGCATGCCGGGACTACTCACAGATACGCAGTATTTT.